This T cell receptor (beta chain) was captured in a study of OX40 agonist ivuxolimab in advanced cancers. Overall study context: Dose-escalation subjects each had hepatocellular carcinoma, melanoma, renal cell or head and neck cancer.

Between the trimmed V and J ends, which lost 2 bases and 8 bases, there was a span of 12 bases. Germline-derived CDR1 and CDR2 are KGHSH and LQKENI. This CDR3 region has 13 residues. This clone appeared a few times. Method: immunoSEQ multiplex PCR; TCRdb's copy keeps in-frame clones and lacks some. The repertoire consists of under 85,000 clones, with 70% to 90% occurring once and the leading ten covering around 2.5%. The specimen was CD4+ or CD8+ T cells sorted from blood, collected in a trial of the OX40 agonist ivuxolimab. The chain uses TRBV18 and TRBJ1-2; D is possibly TRBD1 (6 bases). This receptor was taken from an adult with an advanced solid tumor such as melanoma, head and neck, liver or kidney cancer. The CDR3 DNA reads TGTGCCAGCTCACCATCGGAGGGGGTAGGCTACACCTTC. Translating it yields CASSPSEGVGYTF.